These T cell receptor beta chains were read from a single sample in a study of OX40 agonist ivuxolimab in advanced cancers. Sequencing used immunoSEQ multiplex PCR; TCRdb keeps in-frame clones, though not all of them. This sample has approximately 74,000 clones, with about four fifths found just once. The sequencing used CD4+ or CD8+ T cells sorted from blood, collected in a trial of the OX40 agonist ivuxolimab. These receptors were taken from an adult with an advanced solid tumor such as melanoma, head and neck, liver or kidney cancer. The CDR3 runs from the conserved cysteine through the conserved F or W. Fields, in order: D gene, V gene, J gene, clone size, CDR3 DNA, CDR3 protein. The D gene is left open where the match is weak. Rows give clone size only sometimes, using once, few, many, or a class for an expanded clone.

D: TRBD1; V: TRBV2; J: TRBJ1-3; size: -; DNA: TGTGCCAGCACCCTCGGACAGGGTCGGGGCACCATATATTTT; CDR3: CASTLGQGRGTIYF
D: -; V: TRBV19; J: TRBJ2-7; size: -; DNA: TGTGCCAGCCGCAACGGGGGCAGGGGATCCTACGAGCAGTACTTC; CDR3: CASRNGGRGSYEQYF
D: TRBD2; V: TRBV18; J: TRBJ2-3; size: -; DNA: TGTGCCAGCTCACCGGGGACTAGCCTCAGATCGGCGCAGTATTTT; CDR3: CASSPGTSLRSAQYF
D: -; V: TRBV5-1; J: TRBJ2-7; size: -; DNA: TGCGCCACCCCGTACGACGAGTCGTATGAGCAGTACTTC; CDR3: CATPYDESYEQYF
D: -; V: TRBV7-3; J: TRBJ1-1; size: -; DNA: TGTGCCAGCAGCTCCTGGGCAAGCACTGAAGCTTTCTTT; CDR3: CASSSWASTEAFF
D: -; V: TRBV7-6; J: TRBJ2-1; size: -; DNA: TGTGCCAGCAGCGGGGACGGAGGCCTCTACAATGAGCAGTTCTTC; CDR3: CASSGDGGLYNEQFF
D: TRBD2; V: TRBV19; J: TRBJ2-7; size: few; DNA: TGTGCCAGTAGTATCAGAGCGGGAGGGCGCGGGGACGAGCAGTACTTC; CDR3: CASSIRAGGRGDEQYF
D: -; V: TRBV14; J: TRBJ2-1; size: -; DNA: TGTGCCAGCAGCGGGCTTGACCATTTTTCAAATGAGCAGTTCTTC; CDR3: CASSGLDHFSNEQFF
D: -; V: TRBV5-4; J: TRBJ2-7; size: -; DNA: TGTGCCAGCAGCCCTGGACGGGGGTACTACGAGCAGTACTTC; CDR3: CASSPGRGYYEQYF
D: -; V: TRBV7-6; J: TRBJ2-7; size: -; DNA: TGTGCCAGCAGCTTGCAGGAGACCTACGAGCAGTACTTC; CDR3: CASSLQETYEQYF
D: -; V: TRBV5-6; J: TRBJ1-1; size: -; DNA: TGTGCCAGCAGCTTGCTGGCACAAGGGAGCACTGAAGCTTTCTTT; CDR3: CASSLLAQGSTEAFF
D: TRBD1; V: TRBV2; J: TRBJ2-6; size: -; DNA: TGTGCCAGCATCCGGGACAGGGGTGTTTGGGGGGCCAACGTCCTGACTTTC; CDR3: CASIRDRGVWGANVLTF
D: -; V: TRBV5-1; J: TRBJ1-4; size: once; DNA: TGCGCCAGCAGCTTGGACGTGGGTTCGAGCAGGCTAGGAAAACTGTTTTTT; CDR3: CASSLDVGSSRLGKLFF
D: -; V: TRBV27; J: TRBJ2-7; size: -; DNA: TGTGCCAGCAGTTTAAGCCGGGACCCCGAATACGAGCAGTACTTC; CDR3: CASSLSRDPEYEQYF
D: TRBD2; V: TRBV4-2; J: TRBJ2-7; size: -; DNA: TGTGCCAGCAGCCAAGCCCGGGACTACACCTACGAGCAGTACTTC; CDR3: CASSQARDYTYEQYF
D: TRBD1; V: TRBV27; J: TRBJ1-2; size: medium-sized; DNA: TGTGCCAGCAGTCCGCAGGGGGCGCGGGGCTACACCTTC; CDR3: CASSPQGARGYTF
D: -; V: TRBV5-1; J: TRBJ1-1; size: -; DNA: TGCGCCAGCAGCCTTGCCAGGGGTAAAAACTCGAACACTGAAGCTTTCTTT; CDR3: CASSLARGKNSNTEAFF
D: -; V: TRBV28; J: TRBJ2-3; size: once; DNA: TGTGCCAGCAGTAGACTGGGGGCTAGCACAGATACGCAGTATTTT; CDR3: CASSRLGASTDTQYF
D: TRBD2; V: TRBV5-1; J: TRBJ2-7; size: -; DNA: TGCGCCAGCAGGAGCGGGAGGGTCCCCCTCTCCTACGAGCAGTACTTC; CDR3: CASRSGRVPLSYEQYF
D: -; V: TRBV2; J: TRBJ2-7; size: -; DNA: TGTGCCAGCGGAGTCGGCGGTGACGAGCAGTACTTC; CDR3: CASGVGGDEQYF
D: TRBD2; V: TRBV18; J: TRBJ2-3; size: -; DNA: TGTGCCAGCTCACCCCCGGGAGGGCTCACAGATACGCAGTATTTT; CDR3: CASSPPGGLTDTQYF
D: -; V: TRBV13; J: TRBJ1-1; size: -; DNA: TGTGCCAGCAGCTTAGAGATGAACACTGAAGCTTTCTTT; CDR3: CASSLEMNTEAFF
D: -; V: TRBV7-6; J: TRBJ1-6; size: -; DNA: TGTGCCAGCAGCCGACAGGATGGCTCTAATTCACCCCTCCACTTT; CDR3: CASSRQDGSNSPLHF
D: TRBD2; V: TRBV7-9; J: TRBJ2-1; size: -; DNA: TGTGCCAGCAGCTTATTCGGGGGGACTAGTCTCCATGAGCAGTTCTTC; CDR3: CASSLFGGTSLHEQFF
D: -; V: TRBV6-1; J: TRBJ1-3; size: -; DNA: TGTGCCAGCAGCATCGTGTTTGGAAACACCATATATTTT; CDR3: CASSIVFGNTIYF
D: -; V: TRBV5-6; J: TRBJ2-3; size: -; DNA: TGTGCCAGCAGCACGAGAGATACGCAGTATTTT; CDR3: CASSTRDTQYF
D: TRBD2; V: TRBV7-9; J: TRBJ2-3; size: -; DNA: TGTGCCAGCAGCTCCGGGACTAGCGGTGTTGGCACGCAGTATTTT; CDR3: CASSSGTSGVGTQYF
D: -; V: TRBV27; J: TRBJ2-1; size: once; DNA: TGTGCCACTCATACAAGGGGCTACAATGAGCAGTTCTTC; CDR3: CATHTRGYNEQFF
D: -; V: TRBV28; J: TRBJ2-5; size: -; DNA: TGTGCCAGCAGTTTATCCCAGGGTAGGGAGACCCAGTACTTC; CDR3: CASSLSQGRETQYF
D: -; V: TRBV11-3; J: TRBJ2-7; size: -; DNA: TGTGCCAGCAGCTTAGGGGAGACACCCCCCTACGAGCAGTACTTC; CDR3: CASSLGETPPYEQYF
D: TRBD2; V: TRBV5-1; J: TRBJ2-5; size: -; DNA: TGCGCCAGCAGCTCAGGACTAGCGGGAGGGGTCTGGGAGACCCAGTACTTC; CDR3: CASSSGLAGGVWETQYF
D: -; V: TRBV6-5; J: TRBJ1-1; size: -; DNA: TGTGCCAGCAGTTACGGACCAAACACTGAAGCTTTCTTT; CDR3: CASSYGPNTEAFF
D: -; V: TRBV20-1; J: TRBJ2-1; size: -; DNA: TGCAGTGCCGAGGGGAATGAGCAGTTCTTC; CDR3: CSAEGNEQFF
D: -; V: TRBV18; J: TRBJ2-5; size: -; DNA: TGTGCCAGCTCACCCCCCGACAGGTCTGAGGGAGAGACCCAGTACTTC; CDR3: CASSPPDRSEGETQYF
D: -; V: TRBV18; J: TRBJ1-1; size: -; DNA: TGTGCCAGCTCACTCCAAAGGCGGGGAAACACTGAAGCTTTCTTT; CDR3: CASSLQRRGNTEAFF
D: TRBD1; V: TRBV5-4; J: TRBJ2-7; size: few; DNA: TGTGCCAGCAGCTCCGGGACAGGGGATTACTACGAGCAGTACTTC; CDR3: CASSSGTGDYYEQYF